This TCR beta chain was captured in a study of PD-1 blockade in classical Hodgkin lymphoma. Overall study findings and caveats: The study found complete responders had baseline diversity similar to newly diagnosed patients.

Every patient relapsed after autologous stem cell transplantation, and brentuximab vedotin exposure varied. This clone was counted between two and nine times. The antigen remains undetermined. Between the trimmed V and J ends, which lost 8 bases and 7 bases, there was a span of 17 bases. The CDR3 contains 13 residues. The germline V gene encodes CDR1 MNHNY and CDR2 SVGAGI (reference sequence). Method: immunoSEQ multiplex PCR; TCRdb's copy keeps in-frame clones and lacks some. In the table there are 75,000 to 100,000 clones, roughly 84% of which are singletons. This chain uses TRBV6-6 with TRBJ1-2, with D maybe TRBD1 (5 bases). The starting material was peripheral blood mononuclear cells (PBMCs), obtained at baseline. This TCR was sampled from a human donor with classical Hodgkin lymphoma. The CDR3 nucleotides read TGTGCCAGCTCCAAGGAGGGGCTAGGTGGCTACACCTTC. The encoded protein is CASSKEGLGGYTF.